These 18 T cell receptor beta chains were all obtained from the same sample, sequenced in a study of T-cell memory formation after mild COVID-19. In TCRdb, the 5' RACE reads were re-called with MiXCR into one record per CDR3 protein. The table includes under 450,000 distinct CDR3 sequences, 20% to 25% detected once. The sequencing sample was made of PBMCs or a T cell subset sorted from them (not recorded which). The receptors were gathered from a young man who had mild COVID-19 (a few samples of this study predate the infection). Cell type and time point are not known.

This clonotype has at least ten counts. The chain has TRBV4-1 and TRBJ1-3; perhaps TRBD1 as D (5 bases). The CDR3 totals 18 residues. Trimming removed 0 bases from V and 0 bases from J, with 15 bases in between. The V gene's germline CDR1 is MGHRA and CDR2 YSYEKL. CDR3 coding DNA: TGCGCCAGCAGCCAAGAAGGAGACTGGACACCCTCTGGAAACACCATATATTTT. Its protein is CASSQEGDWTPSGNTIYF.

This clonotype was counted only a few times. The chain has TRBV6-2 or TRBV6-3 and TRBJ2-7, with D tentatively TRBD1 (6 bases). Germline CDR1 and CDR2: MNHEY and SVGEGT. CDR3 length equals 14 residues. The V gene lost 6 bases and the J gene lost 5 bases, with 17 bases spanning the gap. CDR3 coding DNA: TGTGCCAGCAGCCTTAAACCCGGGACACACGAGCAGTACTTC. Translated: CASSLKPGTHEQYF.

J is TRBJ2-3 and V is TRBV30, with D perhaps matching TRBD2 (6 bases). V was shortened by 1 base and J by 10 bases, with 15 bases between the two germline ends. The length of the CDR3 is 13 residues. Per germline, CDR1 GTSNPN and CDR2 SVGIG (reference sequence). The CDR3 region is CAWSETSRGAQYF. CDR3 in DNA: TGTGCCTGGAGTGAGACTAGTAGGGGCGCGCAGTATTTT.

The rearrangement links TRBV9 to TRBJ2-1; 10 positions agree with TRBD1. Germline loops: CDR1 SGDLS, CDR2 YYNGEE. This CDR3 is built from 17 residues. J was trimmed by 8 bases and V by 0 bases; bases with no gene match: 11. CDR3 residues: CASSVVGQGYGRHEQFF. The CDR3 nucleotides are TGTGCCAGCAGCGTAGTGGGACAGGGGTACGGTCGGCATGAGCAGTTCTTC.

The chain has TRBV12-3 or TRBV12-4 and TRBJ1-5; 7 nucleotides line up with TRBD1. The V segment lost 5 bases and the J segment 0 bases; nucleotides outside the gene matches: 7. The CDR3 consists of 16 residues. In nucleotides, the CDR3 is TGTGCCAGCAGTCCTGCAGGGGGGTATAGCAATCAGCCCCAGCATTTT. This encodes CASSPAGGYSNQPQHF.

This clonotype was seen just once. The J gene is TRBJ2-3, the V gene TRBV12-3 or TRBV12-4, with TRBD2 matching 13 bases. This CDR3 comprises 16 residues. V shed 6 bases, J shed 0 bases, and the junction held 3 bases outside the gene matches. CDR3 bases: TGTGCCAGCAGCATACTAGCGGGGGGGAGCACAGATACGCAGTATTTT. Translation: CASSILAGGSTDTQYF.

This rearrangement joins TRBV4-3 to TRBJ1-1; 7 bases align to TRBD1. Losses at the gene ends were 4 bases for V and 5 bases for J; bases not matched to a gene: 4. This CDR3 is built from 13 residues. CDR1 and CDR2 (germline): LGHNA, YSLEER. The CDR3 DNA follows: TGCGCCAGCAGCCCGGTACAGGGGACTGAAGCTTTCTTT. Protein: CASSPVQGTEAFF.

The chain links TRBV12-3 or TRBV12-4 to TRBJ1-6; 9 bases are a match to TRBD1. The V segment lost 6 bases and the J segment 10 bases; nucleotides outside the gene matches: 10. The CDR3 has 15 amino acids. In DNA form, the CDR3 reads TGTGCCAGCAGAGAAGAGCGGACAGGGGAGTCACCCCTCCACTTT. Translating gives CASREERTGESPLHF.

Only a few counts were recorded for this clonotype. CDR3 sequence reads: CASSFAGMVETQYF. The DNA of the CDR3 is TGCGCCAGCAGCTTCGCGGGGATGGTAGAGACCCAGTACTTC. The chain carries TRBV5-1 and TRBJ2-5, with D perhaps TRBD2 (6 bases). V shed 2 bases and J shed 4 bases, with 12 bases lying between them. The germline V gene encodes CDR1 SGHRS and CDR2 YFSETQ. This CDR3 has 14 residues.

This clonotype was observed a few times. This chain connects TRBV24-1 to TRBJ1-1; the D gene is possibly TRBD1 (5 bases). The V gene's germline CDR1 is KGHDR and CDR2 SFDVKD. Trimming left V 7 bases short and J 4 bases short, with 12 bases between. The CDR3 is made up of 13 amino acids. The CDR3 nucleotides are TGTGCCACCAGGAATGGGGGGGGCACTGAAGCTTTCTTT. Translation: CATRNGGGTEAFF.

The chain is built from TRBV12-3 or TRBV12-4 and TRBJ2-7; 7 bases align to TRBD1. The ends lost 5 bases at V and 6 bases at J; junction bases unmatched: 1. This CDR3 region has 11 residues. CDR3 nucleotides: TGTGCCAGCAGTCGGACAGGCGAGCAGTACTTC. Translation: CASSRTGEQYF.

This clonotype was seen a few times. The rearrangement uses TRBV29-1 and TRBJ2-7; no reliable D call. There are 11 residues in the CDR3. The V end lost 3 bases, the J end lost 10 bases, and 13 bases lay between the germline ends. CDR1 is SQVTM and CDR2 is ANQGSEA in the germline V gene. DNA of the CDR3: TGCAGCGTTGAGTTTATGGGAATCCAGTACGTC. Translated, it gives CSVEFMGIQYV.

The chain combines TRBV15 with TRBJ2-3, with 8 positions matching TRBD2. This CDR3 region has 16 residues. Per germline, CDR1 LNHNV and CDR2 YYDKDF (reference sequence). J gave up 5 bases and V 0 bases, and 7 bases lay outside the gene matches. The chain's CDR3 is CATSRDQAGVGDTQYF. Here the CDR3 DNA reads TGTGCCACCAGCAGAGATCAAGCGGGGGTGGGAGATACGCAGTATTTT.

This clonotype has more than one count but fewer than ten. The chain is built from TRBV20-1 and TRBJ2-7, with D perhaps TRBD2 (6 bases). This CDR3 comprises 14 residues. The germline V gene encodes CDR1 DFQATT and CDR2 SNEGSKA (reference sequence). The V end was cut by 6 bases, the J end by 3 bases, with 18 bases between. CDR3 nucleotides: TGCAGTGCAGGAGGGGTGGGCAGAAACTACGAGCAGTACGTC. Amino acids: CSAGGVGRNYEQYV.

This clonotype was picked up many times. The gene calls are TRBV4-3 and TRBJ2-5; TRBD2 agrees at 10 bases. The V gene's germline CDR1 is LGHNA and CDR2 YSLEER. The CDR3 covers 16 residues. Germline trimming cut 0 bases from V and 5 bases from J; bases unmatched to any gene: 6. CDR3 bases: TGCGCCAGCAGCCAAGATCCTAGCGGGGGATGGGAGACCCAGTACTTC. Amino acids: CASSQDPSGGWETQYF.

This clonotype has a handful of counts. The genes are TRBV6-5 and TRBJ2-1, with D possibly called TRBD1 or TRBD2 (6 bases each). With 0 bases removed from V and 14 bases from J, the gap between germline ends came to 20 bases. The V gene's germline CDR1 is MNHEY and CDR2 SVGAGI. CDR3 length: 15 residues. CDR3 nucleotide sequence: TGTGCCAGCAGTTACTCAGGGGCTCTGAGGGGGGACGAGTTCTTC. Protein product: CASSYSGALRGDEFF.

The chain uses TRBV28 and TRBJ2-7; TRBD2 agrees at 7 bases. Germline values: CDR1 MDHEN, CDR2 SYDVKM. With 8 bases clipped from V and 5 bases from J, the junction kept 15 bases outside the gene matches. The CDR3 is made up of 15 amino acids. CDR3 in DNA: TGTGCCAGCTCCGACGGCGGGGGAGGCAAGGACGAGCAGTACGTC. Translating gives CASSDGGGGKDEQYV.

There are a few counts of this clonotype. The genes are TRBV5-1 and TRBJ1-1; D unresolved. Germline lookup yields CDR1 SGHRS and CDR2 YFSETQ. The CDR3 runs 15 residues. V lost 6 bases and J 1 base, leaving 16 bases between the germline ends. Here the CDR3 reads CASNHGRPENTEAFF. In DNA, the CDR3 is TGCGCCAGCAACCATGGCCGGCCGGAGAACACTGAAGCTTTCTTT.